Following are 17 T cell receptor beta chains from one sample sequenced in a study of response to subunit inactivated influenza vaccine. TCRdb redid the calling of the RT-PCR reads with MiXCR, one entry per CDR3 protein. The sample consists of more than 450,000 distinct CDR3 sequences, about 10% of them appearing once. These data also featured in a second study, about T cells expressing NK-cell markers. That paper adds: UMI-tagged 5'RACE template switching yielded the TCR beta cDNA.

This specimen was PBMCs from blood, taken on the day of vaccination. These receptors all come from a man in his fifties who received an inactivated influenza vaccine.

This clonotype was found many times. J is TRBJ2-1 and V is TRBV29-1; D call uncertain. This CDR3 contains 9 residues. Germline V gives CDR1 SQVTM, CDR2 ANQGSEA. V dropped 3 bases and J dropped 10 bases, with 4 bases sitting between them. CDR3 residues: CSVEREQFF. The DNA of the CDR3 is TGCAGCGTTGAGCGGGAGCAGTTCTTC.

The V call is TRBV12-3 or TRBV12-4, the J call TRBJ1-4; 7 bases fit TRBD1. V was clipped by 4 bases and J by 13 bases; unmatched bases: 9. CDR3 size: 13 residues. CDR3 sequence reads: CASSSTTGTALFF. The CDR3 DNA reads as TGTGCCAGCAGTTCTACGACCGGGACAGCACTGTTTTTT.

A few counts support this clonotype. J is TRBJ2-2 and V is TRBV3-1; no clear D gene. Germline CDR1 is LGHDT and CDR2 is YNNKEL (reference sequence). The CDR3 has 16 amino acids. Trimming stripped 0 bases from V and 0 bases from J, with 8 bases between. This chain's CDR3 is CASSQDQDTNTGELFF. CDR3 coding DNA: TGTGCCAGCAGCCAAGATCAAGATACGAACACCGGGGAGCTGTTTTTT.

This clonotype was found a few times. The V call is TRBV4-1, the J call TRBJ1-6; no definite D call. Trimming removed 0 bases at V and 10 bases at J, with 7 bases between. This CDR3 comprises 13 residues. Germline assignment: CDR1 MGHRA and CDR2 YSYEKL. The CDR3 protein is CASSQELGSPLHF. In DNA, the CDR3 is TGCGCCAGCAGCCAAGAATTGGGGTCACCCCTCCACTTT.

The rearrangement links TRBV10-2 to TRBJ2-3; weak D call: TRBD2 (5 bases). With 2 bases removed from V and 3 bases from J, the gap between germline ends came to 12 bases. The germline V gene has CDR1 WSHSY and CDR2 SAAADI. This CDR3 region has 15 residues. The CDR3 nucleotides read TGCGCCAGCAGTGAGGTTGGAGGTGGGACAGATACGCAGTATTTT. This sequence encodes CASSEVGGGTDTQYF.

This clonotype has just a few counts. This chain joins TRBV7-2 and TRBJ2-7, with D possibly TRBD2 on 5 matching bases. Germline V gives CDR1 SGHTA, CDR2 FQGNSA. The CDR3 extends over 14 amino acids. V lost 3 bases, J lost 5 bases, and 14 bases lay in between. The CDR3 region is CASSLFRTSHEQYF. CDR3 coding DNA: TGTGCCAGCAGCTTGTTCAGGACTTCACACGAGCAGTACTTC.

The chain links TRBV15 to TRBJ2-4; D not resolved. Germline V gene sequence: CDR1 LNHNV, CDR2 YYDKDF (reference sequence). The length of the CDR3 is 13 residues. Trimming pared 2 bases from V and 8 bases from J, leaving 10 bases between. The CDR3 nucleotides read TGTGCCACCAGCAGATTCCGAAGCGACATTCAGTACTTC. Amino acid sequence: CATSRFRSDIQYF.

The chain is built from TRBV5-5 and TRBJ2-3, with 7 positions matching TRBD2. V shed 2 bases, J shed 5 bases, and the junction held 8 bases outside the gene matches. Germline V gene data show CDR1 as SGHKS and CDR2 as YYEKEE (reference sequence). This CDR3 is 15 amino acids long. The CDR3 DNA follows: TGTGCCAGCAGCTTCGGACTAGTGGGCCGAGATACGCAGTATTTT. Translated, it gives CASSFGLVGRDTQYF. Looking up the rest from reference TRBV5-5 and TRBJ2-3 gives the full variable domain: DAGVTQSPTHLIKTRGQQVTLRCSPISGHKSVSWYQQVLGQGPQFIFQYYEKEERGRGNFPDRFSARQFPNYSSELNVNALLLGDSALYLCASSFGLVGRDTQYFGPGTRLTVL.

The rearrangement uses TRBV20-1 and TRBJ2-5; 10 nucleotides line up with TRBD1. The CDR3 is made up of 14 amino acids. With V trimmed by 3 bases and J by 4 bases, 5 bases remained unmatched. CDR1 and CDR2 from the germline V gene are DFQATT and SNEGSKA (reference sequence). The CDR3 DNA is TGCAGTGCTAGCCGGGACAGGGGTAGAGAGACCCAGTACTTC. Its protein is CSASRDRGRETQYF.

The V call is TRBV5-6, the J call TRBJ2-1; D remains unclear. The CDR3 loop spans 15 amino acids. CDR1 and CDR2 (germline): SGHDT, YYEEEE. V dropped 2 bases and J dropped 4 bases, with 13 bases sitting between them. In DNA, the CDR3 is TGTGCCAGCAGCTTAGGGCCGATAGTTTACAATGAGCAGTTCTTC. As protein: CASSLGPIVYNEQFF.

V is TRBV20-1 and J is TRBJ1-1; D not resolved. Trimming shortened V by 5 bases and J by 3 bases, and 10 bases separated the two germline ends. CDR1 and CDR2 from the germline V gene are DFQATT and SNEGSKA (reference sequence). There are 12 residues in the CDR3. This CDR3 reads CSARNMDTEAFF. CDR3 in DNA: TGCAGTGCTCGGAATATGGACACTGAAGCTTTCTTT.

The sample holds a few counts of this clonotype. The chain has TRBV12-3 or TRBV12-4 and TRBJ2-1, with a tentative D call TRBD1 (5 bases). The V end lost 5 bases, the J end lost 15 bases, and 17 bases lay between the germline ends. The CDR3 length is 12 residues. CDR3 nucleotides: TGTGCCAGCAGTCAAGATAGGGGTAGGGGGTTCTTC. It yields the protein CASSQDRGRGFF.

The chain combines TRBV5-1 with TRBJ2-5; 10 nucleotides agree with TRBD1. The CDR3 covers 17 residues. The junction had 7 bases not matched to a gene; V was cut back by 0 bases and J by 2 bases. Germline V gene data show CDR1 as SGHRS and CDR2 as YFSETQ. CDR3 coding DNA: TGCGCCAGCAGCTTGGGACAGGGGGCTAGGGGGCAAGAGACCCAGTACTTC. Its translation: CASSLGQGARGQETQYF.

The chain recombines TRBV29-1 with TRBJ2-7; 11 bases map to TRBD2. The CDR3 has 17 amino acids. The V gene's germline CDR1 is SQVTM and CDR2 ANQGSEA. The V segment lost 3 bases and the J segment 3 bases; nucleotides outside the gene matches: 13. The CDR3: CSVDGLAGETSHYEQYF. In DNA form, the CDR3 reads TGCAGCGTTGACGGACTAGCGGGTGAAACATCTCACTACGAGCAGTACTTC.

V gene TRBV2 combines with J gene TRBJ2-4; the D gene is possibly TRBD2 (5 bases). Germline CDR1 and CDR2: SNHLY and FYNNEI. V was clipped by 7 bases and J by 0 bases, with 13 bases between them. CDR3 size: 15 residues. The CDR3 region has the DNA TGTGCCAGCAAAGGACGTCGGGGAGCCAAAAACATTCAGTACTTC. Protein: CASKGRRGAKNIQYF.

This clonotype was counted a few times. The chain uses TRBV20-1 and TRBJ2-5; TRBD1 agrees at 7 bases. The CDR3 runs to 14 residues. After removal of 4 bases from V and 2 bases from J, the junction contained 7 bases not matched to a gene. Looked up from germline, CDR1 is DFQATT and CDR2 is SNEGSKA (reference sequence). The CDR3 spells CSAMPKTGQETQYF. The CDR3 region has the DNA TGCAGTGCTATGCCAAAGACAGGGCAAGAGACCCAGTACTTC.

V usage is TRBV5-1 and J usage is TRBJ2-2; 16 nucleotides match TRBD2. In germline, CDR1 is SGHRS, CDR2 YFSETQ. The CDR3 runs 18 residues. Trimming at V came to 4 bases and at J to 4 bases, leaving 7 bases not matched to a gene. CDR3 loop: CASSRPGTSGRATGELFF. The CDR3 DNA sequence: TGCGCCAGCAGCCGTCCCGGGACTAGCGGGAGGGCCACCGGGGAGCTGTTTTTT.